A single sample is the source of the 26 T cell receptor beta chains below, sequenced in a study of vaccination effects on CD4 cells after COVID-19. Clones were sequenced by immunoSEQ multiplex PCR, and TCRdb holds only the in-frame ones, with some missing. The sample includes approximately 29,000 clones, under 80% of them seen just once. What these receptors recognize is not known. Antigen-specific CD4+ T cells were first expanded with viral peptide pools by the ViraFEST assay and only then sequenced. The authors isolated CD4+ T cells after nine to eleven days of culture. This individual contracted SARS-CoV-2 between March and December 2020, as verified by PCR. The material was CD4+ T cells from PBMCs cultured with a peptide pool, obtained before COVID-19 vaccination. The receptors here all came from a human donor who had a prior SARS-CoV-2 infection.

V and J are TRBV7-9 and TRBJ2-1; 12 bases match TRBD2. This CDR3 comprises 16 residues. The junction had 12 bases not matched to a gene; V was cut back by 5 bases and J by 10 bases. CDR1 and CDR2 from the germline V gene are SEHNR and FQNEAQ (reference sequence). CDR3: CASSPWGLLAGGEQFF. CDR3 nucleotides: TGTGCCAGCAGCCCGTGGGGCCTACTAGCGGGAGGCGAGCAGTTCTTC.

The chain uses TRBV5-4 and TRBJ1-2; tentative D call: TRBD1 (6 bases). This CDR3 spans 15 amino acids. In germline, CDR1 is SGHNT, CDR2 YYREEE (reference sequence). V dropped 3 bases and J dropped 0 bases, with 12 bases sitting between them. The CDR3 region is CASSSGGFTNYGYTF. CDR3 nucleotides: TGTGCCAGCAGCTCGGGGGGCTTTACTAACTATGGCTACACCTTC.

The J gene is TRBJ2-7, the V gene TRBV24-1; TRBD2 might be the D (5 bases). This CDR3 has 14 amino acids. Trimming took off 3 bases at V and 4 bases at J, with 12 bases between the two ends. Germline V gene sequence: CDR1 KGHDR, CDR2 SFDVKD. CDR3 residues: CATSDPSTGYEQYF. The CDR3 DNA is TGTGCCACCAGTGATCCGTCGACGGGATACGAGCAGTACTTC.

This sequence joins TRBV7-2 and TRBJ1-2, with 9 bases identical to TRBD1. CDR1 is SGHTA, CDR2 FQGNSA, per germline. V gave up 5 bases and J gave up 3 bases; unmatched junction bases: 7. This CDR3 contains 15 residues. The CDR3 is CASSDGTGSYYGYTF. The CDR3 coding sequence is TGTGCCAGCAGCGATGGGACAGGGAGTTACTATGGCTACACCTTC.

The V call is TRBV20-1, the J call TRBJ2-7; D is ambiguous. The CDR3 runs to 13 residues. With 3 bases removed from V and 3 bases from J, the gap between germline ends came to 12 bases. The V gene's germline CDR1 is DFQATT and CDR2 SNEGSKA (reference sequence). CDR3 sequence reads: CSASNPTNYEQYF. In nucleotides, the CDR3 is TGCAGTGCTAGTAACCCCACGAACTACGAGCAGTACTTC.

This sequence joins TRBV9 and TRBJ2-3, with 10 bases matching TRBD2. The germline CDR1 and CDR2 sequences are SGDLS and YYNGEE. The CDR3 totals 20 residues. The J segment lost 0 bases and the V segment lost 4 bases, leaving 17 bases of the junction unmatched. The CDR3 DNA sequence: TGTGCCAGCAGCTTCCCCTCGGGCGGTAGCGGGGGGCCTAGCACAGATACGCAGTATTTT. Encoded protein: CASSFPSGGSGGPSTDTQYF. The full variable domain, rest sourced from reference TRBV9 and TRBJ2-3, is DSGVTQTPKHLITATGQRVTLRCSPRSGDLSVYWYQQSLDQGLQFLIQYYNGEERAKGNILERFSAQQFPDLHSELNLSSLELGDSALYFCASSFPSGGSGGPSTDTQYFGPGTRLTVL.

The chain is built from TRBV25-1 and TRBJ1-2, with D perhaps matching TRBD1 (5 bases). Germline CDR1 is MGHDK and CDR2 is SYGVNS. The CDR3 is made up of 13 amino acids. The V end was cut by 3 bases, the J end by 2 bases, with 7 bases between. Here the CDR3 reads CASSEQGNYGYTF. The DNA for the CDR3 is TGTGCCAGCAGTGAGCAGGGAAACTATGGCTACACCTTC.

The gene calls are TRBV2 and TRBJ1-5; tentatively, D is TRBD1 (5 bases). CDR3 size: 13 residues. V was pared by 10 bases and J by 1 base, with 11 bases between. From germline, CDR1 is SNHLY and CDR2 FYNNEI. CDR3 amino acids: CATKTESNQPQHF. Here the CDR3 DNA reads TGTGCCACCAAGACAGAGAGCAATCAGCCCCAGCATTTT.

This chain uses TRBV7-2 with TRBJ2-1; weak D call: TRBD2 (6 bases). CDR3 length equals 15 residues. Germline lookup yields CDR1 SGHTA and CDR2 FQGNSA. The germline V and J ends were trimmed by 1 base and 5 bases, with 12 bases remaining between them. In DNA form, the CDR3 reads TGTGCCAGCAGCTTAGGTCCTAGCGATAACAATGAGCAGTTCTTC. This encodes CASSLGPSDNNEQFF.

The CDR3 sequence: CASSKVSGRYGYTF. The CDR3 nucleotides read TGTGCCAGCAGCAAAGTATCAGGGAGATATGGCTACACCTTC. This chain links TRBV21-1 with TRBJ1-2. TRBV21-1 is annotated as a pseudogene. This CDR3 spans 14 amino acids.

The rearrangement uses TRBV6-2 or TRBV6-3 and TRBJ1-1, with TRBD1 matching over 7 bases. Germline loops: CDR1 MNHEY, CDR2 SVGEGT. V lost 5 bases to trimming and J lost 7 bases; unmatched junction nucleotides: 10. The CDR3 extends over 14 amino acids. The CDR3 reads CASSLSPGTVEAFF. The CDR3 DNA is TGTGCCAGCAGTCTTTCCCCCGGGACAGTTGAAGCTTTCTTT.

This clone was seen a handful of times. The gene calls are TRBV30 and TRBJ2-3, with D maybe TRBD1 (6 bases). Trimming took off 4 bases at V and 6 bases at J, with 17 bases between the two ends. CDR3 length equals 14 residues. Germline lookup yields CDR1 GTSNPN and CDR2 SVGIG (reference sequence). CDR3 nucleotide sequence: TGTGCCTGGAAATGGGGCAGGGGCAAGGATACGCAGTATTTT. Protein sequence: CAWKWGRGKDTQYF.

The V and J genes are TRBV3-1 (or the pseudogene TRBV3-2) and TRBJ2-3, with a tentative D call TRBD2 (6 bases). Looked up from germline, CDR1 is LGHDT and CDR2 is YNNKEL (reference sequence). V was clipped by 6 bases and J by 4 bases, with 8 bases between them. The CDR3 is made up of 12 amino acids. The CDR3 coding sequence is TGTGCCAGCAGGTCGGGGGCAGATACGCAGTATTTT. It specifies CASRSGADTQYF.

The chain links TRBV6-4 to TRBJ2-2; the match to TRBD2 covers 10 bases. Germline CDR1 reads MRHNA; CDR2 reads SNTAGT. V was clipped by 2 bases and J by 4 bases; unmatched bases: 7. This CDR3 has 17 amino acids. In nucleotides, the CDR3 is TGTGCCAGCAGTGACACTAAGCGGGAGGGCGTCACCGGGGAGCTGTTTTTT. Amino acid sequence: CASSDTKREGVTGELFF.

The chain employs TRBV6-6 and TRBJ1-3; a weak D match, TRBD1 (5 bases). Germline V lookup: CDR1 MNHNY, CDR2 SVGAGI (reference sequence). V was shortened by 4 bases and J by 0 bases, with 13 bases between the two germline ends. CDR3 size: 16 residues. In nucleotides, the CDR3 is TGTGCCAGCAGTTCTCCGGGGCTGAACTCTGGAAACACCATATATTTT. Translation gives CASSSPGLNSGNTIYF.

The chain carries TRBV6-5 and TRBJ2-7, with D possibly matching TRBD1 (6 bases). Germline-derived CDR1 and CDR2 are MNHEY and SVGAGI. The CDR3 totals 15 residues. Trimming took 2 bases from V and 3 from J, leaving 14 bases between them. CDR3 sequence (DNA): TGTGCCAGCAGTTACGCAGGGGTAGTGGACTACGAGCAGTACTTC. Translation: CASSYAGVVDYEQYF.

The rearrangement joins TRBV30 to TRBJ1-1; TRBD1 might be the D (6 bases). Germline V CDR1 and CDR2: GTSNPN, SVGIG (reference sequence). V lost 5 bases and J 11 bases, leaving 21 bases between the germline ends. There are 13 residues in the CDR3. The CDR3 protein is CAWDQGGGAKAFF. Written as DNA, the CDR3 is TGTGCCTGGGACCAGGGTGGGGGGGCGAAGGCTTTCTTT.

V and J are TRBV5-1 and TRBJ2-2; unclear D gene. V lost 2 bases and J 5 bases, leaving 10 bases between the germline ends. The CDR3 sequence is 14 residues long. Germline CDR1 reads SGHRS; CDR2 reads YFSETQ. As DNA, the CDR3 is TGCGCCAGCAGCTTCACCTTACAAACCGGGGAGCTGTTTTTT. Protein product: CASSFTLQTGELFF. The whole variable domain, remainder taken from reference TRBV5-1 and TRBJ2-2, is KAGVTQTPRYLIKTRGQQVTLSCSPISGHRSVSWYQQTPGQGLQFLFEYFSETQRNKGNFPGRFSGRQFSNSRSEMNVSTLELGDSALYLCASSFTLQTGELFFGEGSRLTVL.

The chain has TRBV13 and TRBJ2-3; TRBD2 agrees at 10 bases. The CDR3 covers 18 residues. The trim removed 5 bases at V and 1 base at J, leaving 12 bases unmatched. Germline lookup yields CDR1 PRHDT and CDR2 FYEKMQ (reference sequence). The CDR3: CASSPWLSSGSRTDTQYF. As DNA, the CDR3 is TGTGCCAGCAGCCCTTGGTTGTCTAGCGGGAGCCGCACAGATACGCAGTATTTT.

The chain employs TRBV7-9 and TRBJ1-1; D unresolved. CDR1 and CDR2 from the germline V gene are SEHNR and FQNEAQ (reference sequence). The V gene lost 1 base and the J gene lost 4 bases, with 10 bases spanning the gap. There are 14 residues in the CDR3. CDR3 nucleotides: TGTGCCAGCAGCTTAGGATCGGCAGCCACTGAAGCTTTCTTT. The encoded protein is CASSLGSAATEAFF.

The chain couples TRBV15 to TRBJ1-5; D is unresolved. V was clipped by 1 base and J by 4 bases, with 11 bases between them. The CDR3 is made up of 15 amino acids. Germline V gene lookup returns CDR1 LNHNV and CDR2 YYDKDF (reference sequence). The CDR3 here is CATSRVRGSNQPQHF. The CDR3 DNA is TGTGCCACCAGCAGAGTTCGGGGTTCTAATCAGCCCCAGCATTTT.

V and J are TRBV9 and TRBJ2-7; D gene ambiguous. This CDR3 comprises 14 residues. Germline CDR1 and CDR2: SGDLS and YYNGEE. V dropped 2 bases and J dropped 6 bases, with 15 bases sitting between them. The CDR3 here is CASSVQAARTEQYF. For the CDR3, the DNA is TGTGCCAGCAGCGTTCAAGCCGCGAGGACCGAGCAGTACTTC.

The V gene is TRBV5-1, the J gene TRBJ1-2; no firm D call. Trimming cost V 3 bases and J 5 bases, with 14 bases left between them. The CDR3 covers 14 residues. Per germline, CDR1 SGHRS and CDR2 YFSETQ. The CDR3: CASSYAVGQYGYTF. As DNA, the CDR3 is TGCGCCAGCAGCTACGCTGTAGGGCAATATGGCTACACCTTC.

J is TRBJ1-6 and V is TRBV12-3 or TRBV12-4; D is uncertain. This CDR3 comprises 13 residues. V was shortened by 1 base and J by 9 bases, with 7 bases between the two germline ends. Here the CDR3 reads CASSLGDFSPLHF. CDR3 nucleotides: TGTGCCAGCAGTTTAGGCGATTTTTCACCCCTCCACTTT.

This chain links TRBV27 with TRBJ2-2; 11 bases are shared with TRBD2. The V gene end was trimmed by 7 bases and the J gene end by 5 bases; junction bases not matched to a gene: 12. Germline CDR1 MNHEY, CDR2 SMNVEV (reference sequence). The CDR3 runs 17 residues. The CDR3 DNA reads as TGTGCCAGCACCCAGGTTGGGGCTAGCGGGGGGACCGGGGAGCTGTTTTTT. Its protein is CASTQVGASGGTGELFF.

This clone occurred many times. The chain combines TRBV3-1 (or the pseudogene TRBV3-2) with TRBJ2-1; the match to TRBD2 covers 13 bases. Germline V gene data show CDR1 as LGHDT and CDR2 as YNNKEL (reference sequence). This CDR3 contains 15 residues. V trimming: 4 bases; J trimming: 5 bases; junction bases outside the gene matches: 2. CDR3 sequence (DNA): TGTGCCAGCAGCCGGGGACTAGCGGGAAACAATGAGCAGTTCTTC. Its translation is CASSRGLAGNNEQFF.